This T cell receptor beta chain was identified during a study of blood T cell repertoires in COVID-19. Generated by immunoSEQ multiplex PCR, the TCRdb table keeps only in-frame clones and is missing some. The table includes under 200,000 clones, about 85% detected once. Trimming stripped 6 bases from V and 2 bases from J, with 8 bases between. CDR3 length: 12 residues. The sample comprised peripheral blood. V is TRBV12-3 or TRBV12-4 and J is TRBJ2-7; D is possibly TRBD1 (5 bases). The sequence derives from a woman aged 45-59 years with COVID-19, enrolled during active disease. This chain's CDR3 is CASRGVAYEQYF. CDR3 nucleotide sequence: TGTGCCAGCAGAGGGGTTGCCTACGAGCAGTACTTC.